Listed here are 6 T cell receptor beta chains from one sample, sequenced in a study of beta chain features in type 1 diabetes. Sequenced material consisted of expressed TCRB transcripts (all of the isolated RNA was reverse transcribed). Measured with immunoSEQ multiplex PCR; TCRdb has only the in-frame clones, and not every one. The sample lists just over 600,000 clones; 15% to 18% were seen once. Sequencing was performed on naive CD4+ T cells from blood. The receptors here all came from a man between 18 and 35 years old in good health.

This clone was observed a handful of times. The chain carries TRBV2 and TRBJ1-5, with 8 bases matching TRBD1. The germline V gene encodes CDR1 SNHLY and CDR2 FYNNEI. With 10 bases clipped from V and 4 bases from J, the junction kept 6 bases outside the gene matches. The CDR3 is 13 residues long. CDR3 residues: CATRGQGNQPQHF. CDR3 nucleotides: TGTGCCACCCGCGGACAGGGAAATCAGCCCCAGCATTTT.

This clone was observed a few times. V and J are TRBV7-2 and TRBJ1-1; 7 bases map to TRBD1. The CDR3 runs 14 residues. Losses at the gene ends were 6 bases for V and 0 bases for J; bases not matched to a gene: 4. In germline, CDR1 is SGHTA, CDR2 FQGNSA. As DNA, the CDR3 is TGTGCCAGCAGGTATGGGACAGTGAACACTGAAGCTTTCTTT. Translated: CASRYGTVNTEAFF.

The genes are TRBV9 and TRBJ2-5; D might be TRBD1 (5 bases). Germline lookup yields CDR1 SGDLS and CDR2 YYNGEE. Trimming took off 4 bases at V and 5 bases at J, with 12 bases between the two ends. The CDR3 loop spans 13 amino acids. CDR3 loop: CASSNPGWETQYF. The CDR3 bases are TGTGCCAGCAGCAATCCAGGGTGGGAGACCCAGTACTTC.

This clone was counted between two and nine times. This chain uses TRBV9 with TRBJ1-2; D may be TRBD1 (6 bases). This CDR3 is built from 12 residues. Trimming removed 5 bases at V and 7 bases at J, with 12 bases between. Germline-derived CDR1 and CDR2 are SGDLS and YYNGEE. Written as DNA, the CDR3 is TGTGCCAGCAGTAGACAGGTCTCTGGCTACACCTTC. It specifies CASSRQVSGYTF. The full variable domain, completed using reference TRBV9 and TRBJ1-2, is DSGVTQTPKHLITATGQRVTLRCSPRSGDLSVYWYQQSLDQGLQFLIQYYNGEERAKGNILERFSAQQFPDLHSELNLSSLELGDSALYFCASSRQVSGYTFGSGTRLTVV.

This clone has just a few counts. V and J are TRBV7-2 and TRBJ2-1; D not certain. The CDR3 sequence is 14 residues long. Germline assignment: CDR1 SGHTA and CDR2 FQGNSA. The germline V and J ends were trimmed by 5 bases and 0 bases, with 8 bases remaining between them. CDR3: CASSPSTSYNEQFF. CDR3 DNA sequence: TGTGCCAGCAGCCCGTCAACCTCCTACAATGAGCAGTTCTTC.

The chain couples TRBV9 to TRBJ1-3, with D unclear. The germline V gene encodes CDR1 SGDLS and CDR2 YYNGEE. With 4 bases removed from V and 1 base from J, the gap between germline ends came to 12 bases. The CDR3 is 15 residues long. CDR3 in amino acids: CASSIQHGSGNTIYF. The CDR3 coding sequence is TGTGCCAGCAGCATCCAGCACGGATCTGGAAACACCATATATTTT.